This T cell receptor beta chain is from a study of siplizumab effects on memory and regulatory T cells. Trimming took off 4 bases at V and 5 bases at J, with 8 bases between the two ends. This CDR3 region has 12 residues. The V gene's germline CDR1 is SGHNT and CDR2 YYREEE (reference sequence). Profiled with immunoSEQ multiplex PCR; TCRdb holds only in-frame clones, not every one. The sample lists about 110,000 clones; about 90% were seen once. This clone came up once. Its antigen is as yet unknown. Whole-study results and caveats: Major contributors to the alloresponse seemed to be naive T cells, which also appeared more diverse than memory cells. Siplizumab cultures yielded proliferating Tregs whose suppressive function was not confirmed. Proliferating CD4+ or CD8+ clones, roughly 75-95% of them, lacked an assignable naive or memory phenotype. Siplizumab produced a significant reduction in alloreactive sequences that were traceable to unstimulated CD4+ memory cells.

Sequencing was done on a sample of Tregs sorted from blood. This TCR derives from a human donor in good health. This chain joins TRBV5-4 and TRBJ2-3; D is uncertain. CDR3 nucleotides: TGTGCCAGCAGCCCACAGTTAGATACGCAGTATTTT. Its translation: CASSPQLDTQYF.